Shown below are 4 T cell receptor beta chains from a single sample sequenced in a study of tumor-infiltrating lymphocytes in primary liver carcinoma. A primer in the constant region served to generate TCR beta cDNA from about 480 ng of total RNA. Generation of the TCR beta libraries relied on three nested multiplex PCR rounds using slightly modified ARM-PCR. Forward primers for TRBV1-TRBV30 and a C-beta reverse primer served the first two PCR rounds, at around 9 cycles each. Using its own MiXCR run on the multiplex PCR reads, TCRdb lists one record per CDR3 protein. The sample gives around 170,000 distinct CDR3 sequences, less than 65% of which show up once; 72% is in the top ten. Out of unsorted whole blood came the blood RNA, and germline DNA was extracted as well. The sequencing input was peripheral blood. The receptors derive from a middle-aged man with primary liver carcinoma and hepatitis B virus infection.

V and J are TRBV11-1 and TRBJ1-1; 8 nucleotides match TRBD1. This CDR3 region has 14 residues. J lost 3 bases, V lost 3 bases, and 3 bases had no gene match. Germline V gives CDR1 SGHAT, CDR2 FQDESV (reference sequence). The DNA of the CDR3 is TGTGCCAGCAGCTTCGGACAGGGCTACACTGAAGCTTTCTTT. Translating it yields CASSFGQGYTEAFF.

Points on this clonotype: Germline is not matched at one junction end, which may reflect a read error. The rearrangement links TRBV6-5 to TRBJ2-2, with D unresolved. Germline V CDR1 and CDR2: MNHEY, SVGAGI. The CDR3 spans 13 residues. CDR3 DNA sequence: TGTGCCAGCAGTCTTCCGAACGCCGGGGAGCTGTTTTTT. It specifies CASSLPNAGELFF.

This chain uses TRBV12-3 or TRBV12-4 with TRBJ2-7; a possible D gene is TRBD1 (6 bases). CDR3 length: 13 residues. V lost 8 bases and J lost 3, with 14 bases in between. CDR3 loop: CASQDRGGYEQYF. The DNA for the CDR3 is TGTGCCAGCCAAGACCGAGGGGGCTACGAGCAGTACTTC.

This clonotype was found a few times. The CDR3 coding sequence is TGTGCCAGCAGTTCTGCGGGTCTTGGGCAGTATTTT. It translates to CASSSAGLGQYF. The chain links TRBV6-5 to TRBJ2-3; D is perhaps TRBD2 (5 bases). The CDR3 runs to 12 residues. Germline V gene data show CDR1 as MNHEY and CDR2 as SVGAGI. Trimming shortened V by 4 bases and J by 11 bases, and 13 bases separated the two germline ends.